Below are 28 T cell receptor beta chains sequenced from a single sample in a study of T cell responses to AZD1222 COVID-19 vaccine (dated by TCRdb to about 2021). What the time point label conveys for this sample: about 28 days (+/-7) after the second vaccine dose. The library was produced with the immunoSEQ multiplex PCR assay. Held by TCRdb, this immuneACCESS table contains in-frame sequences only and omits some clones. Under half of the omission traces to an unresolved V gene where checked; the cause of the rest is unknown. This sample gives about 130,000 clones in total; more than 75% of them show up just once. In total, the top ten clones hold 1% to 1.4% of the sample. Sample: peripheral blood, taken 28 days after the second AZD1222 dose. Receptors originate from an adult who received the AZD1222 COVID-19 vaccine.

In this sample, this clone turned up a few times. V is TRBV5-1 and J is TRBJ2-1, with D maybe TRBD2 (6 bases). Germline CDR1 reads SGHRS; CDR2 reads YFSETQ. The CDR3 consists of 15 residues. Between the trimmed V and J ends, which lost 4 bases and 2 bases, there was a span of 13 bases. This chain's CDR3 is CASSLGGQTYNEQFF. CDR3 sequence (DNA): TGCGCCAGCAGCCTGGGAGGCCAGACCTACAATGAGCAGTTCTTC.

This chain joins TRBV19 and TRBJ2-1; either TRBD1 or TRBD2 may supply D (6 bases each). CDR1 and CDR2 from the germline V gene are LNHDA and SQIVND (reference sequence). Trimming stripped 9 bases from V and 6 bases from J, with 18 bases between. The CDR3 is 14 amino acids. The CDR3, as DNA: TGTGCCAGCCGATCTGGGGGGCAGGTCAATGAGCAGTTCTTC. This translates into CASRSGGQVNEQFF.

V gene TRBV7-3 combines with J gene TRBJ2-1; unclear D gene. CDR3 length equals 13 residues. V was trimmed by 5 bases and J by 6 bases, leaving 11 bases between them. Germline loops: CDR1 SGHTA, CDR2 FQGTGA. This CDR3 is CASSPQVGNEQFF. The CDR3 DNA reads as TGTGCCAGCAGCCCCCAGGTGGGCAATGAGCAGTTCTTC.

The chain recombines TRBV23-1 with TRBJ2-5; possible D gene TRBD1, 6 bases. TRBV23-1 is filed as an ORF, its function uncertain. The CDR3 has 14 amino acids. Trimming stripped 7 bases from V and 5 bases from J, with 17 bases between. CDR3 bases: TGCGCCAGCATTTCCCGGGACACAATGGAGACCCAGTACTTC. Translating it yields CASISRDTMETQYF.

The chain employs TRBV14 and TRBJ2-7, with unresolved D. Germline V CDR1 and CDR2: SGHDN, FVKESK. The V end lost 3 bases, the J end lost 2 bases, and 8 bases lay between the germline ends. The CDR3 spans 13 residues. The CDR3 reads CASSHKDAYEQYF. The CDR3 coding sequence is TGTGCCAGCAGCCACAAGGATGCCTACGAGCAGTACTTC.

The chain couples TRBV6-6 to TRBJ1-6; D perhaps matches TRBD1 (5 bases). In germline, CDR1 is MNHNY, CDR2 SVGAGI (reference sequence). Trimming shortened V by 0 bases and J by 7 bases, and 10 bases separated the two germline ends. This CDR3 spans 15 amino acids. This CDR3 is CASSYSGQINSPLHF. CDR3 coding DNA: TGTGCCAGCAGTTACTCGGGGCAGATCAATTCACCCCTCCACTTT.

The chain carries TRBV28 and TRBJ2-6; maybe TRBD2 (6 bases). The germline gives CDR1 MDHEN, CDR2 SYDVKM. V gave up 5 bases and J gave up 1 base, with 15 bases separating them. This CDR3 contains 17 residues. The CDR3 DNA sequence: TGTGCCAGCAGTCCCCTCGGCGCGGGATCTGGGGCCAACGTCCTGACTTTC. Protein sequence: CASSPLGAGSGANVLTF.

The rearrangement links TRBV6-1 to TRBJ1-6; the D is unclear. The CDR3 sequence is 15 residues long. Trimming removed 2 bases at V and 9 bases at J, with 14 bases between. Per germline, CDR1 MNHNS and CDR2 SASEGT. The CDR3 bases are TGTGCCAGCAGTGAATCGGCGACTTGGGCTTCACCCCTCCACTTT. Encoded protein: CASSESATWASPLHF.

The chain couples TRBV6-5 to TRBJ2-7; the D is unclear. The germline V and J ends were trimmed by 6 bases and 4 bases, with 10 bases remaining between them. This CDR3 has 12 amino acids. Germline V CDR1 and CDR2: MNHEY, SVGAGI. The CDR3 loop is CASSDDRYEQYF. Written as DNA, the CDR3 is TGTGCCAGCAGCGACGATAGGTACGAGCAGTACTTC.

This clone showed up just a few times. V and J are TRBV6-5 and TRBJ1-5, with TRBD1 as a possible D gene (6 bases). V dropped 6 bases and J dropped 4 bases, with 13 bases sitting between them. Germline V lookup: CDR1 MNHEY, CDR2 SVGAGI. This CDR3 is built from 14 residues. Here the CDR3 reads CASSPGVMNQPQHF. CDR3 nucleotide sequence: TGTGCCAGCAGCCCAGGGGTTATGAATCAGCCCCAGCATTTT.

This sequence joins TRBV9 and TRBJ1-1; D gene ambiguous. The germline V and J ends were trimmed by 4 bases and 0 bases, with 10 bases remaining between them. CDR1 is SGDLS, CDR2 YYNGEE, per germline. The CDR3 sequence is 14 residues long. CDR3 sequence reads: CASSTRVLNTEAFF. DNA for the CDR3: TGTGCCAGCAGCACCAGAGTTTTGAACACTGAAGCTTTCTTT.

The chain carries TRBV10-3 and TRBJ1-2; D ambiguous. The germline CDR1 and CDR2 sequences are ENHRY and SYGVKD. Trimming removed 2 bases from V and 7 bases from J, with 11 bases in between. CDR3 length: 13 amino acids. The CDR3 coding sequence is TGTGCCATCAGTGAGGATGGGGTGTCTGGCTACACCTTC. Its protein is CAISEDGVSGYTF.

The V gene is TRBV7-8, the J gene TRBJ2-6; D remains ambiguous. V was pared by 1 base and J by 0 bases, with 7 bases between. CDR1 and CDR2 from the germline V gene are SGHVS and FQNEAQ. The CDR3 totals 16 residues. CDR3 residues: CASSLDRVSGANVLTF. Here the CDR3 DNA reads TGTGCCAGCAGCTTAGATCGAGTCTCTGGGGCCAACGTCCTGACTTTC.

This chain connects TRBV5-1 to TRBJ2-1; 12 nucleotides line up with TRBD1. The CDR3 sequence is 14 residues long. Germline V gene sequence: CDR1 SGHRS, CDR2 YFSETQ. The ends lost 5 bases at V and 8 bases at J; junction bases unmatched: 5. The CDR3 sequence: CASSPGTGGYEQFF. Here the CDR3 DNA reads TGCGCCAGCAGTCCCGGGACAGGGGGCTATGAGCAGTTCTTC.

This chain uses TRBV16 with TRBJ2-7, with D perhaps TRBD1 or TRBD2 (5 bases each). Germline CDR1 reads KGHSY; CDR2 reads FQNENV. This CDR3 comprises 15 residues. Trimming removed 4 bases from V and 4 bases from J, with 17 bases in between. CDR3 residues: CASSRPGTGDYEQYF. The CDR3 region has the DNA TGTGCCAGCAGCCGACCAGGGACCGGGGATTACGAGCAGTACTTC.

The chain has TRBV6-5 and TRBJ2-1; a weak D match, TRBD2 (6 bases). Germline loops: CDR1 MNHEY, CDR2 SVGAGI. Trimming removed 4 bases from V and 9 bases from J, with 19 bases in between. There are 15 residues in the CDR3. Here the CDR3 reads CASSSRREKKVEQFF. The CDR3 DNA sequence: TGTGCCAGCAGTTCTCGGCGGGAAAAGAAGGTTGAGCAGTTCTTC.

In DNA, the CDR3 is TGTGCCAGCAGCTTGTCCCTTGGCAGGGCTGGGGCCAACGTCCTGACTTTC. Amino acids: CASSLSLGRAGANVLTF. The rearrangement joins TRBV5-6 to TRBJ2-6; perhaps TRBD1 as D (5 bases). This CDR3 is built from 17 residues. Trimming stripped 1 base from V and 2 bases from J, with 13 bases between. Germline V gene lookup returns CDR1 SGHDT and CDR2 YYEEEE.

This chain joins TRBV28 and TRBJ1-5; 7 bases are a match to TRBD1. The junction had 9 bases not matched to a gene; V was cut back by 9 bases and J by 4 bases. CDR1 and CDR2 from the germline V gene are MDHEN and SYDVKM. This CDR3 spans 14 amino acids. The CDR3 DNA sequence: TGTGCCAGTAGGGACAGTGGCATGAATCAGCCCCAGCATTTT. This encodes CASRDSGMNQPQHF.

The V gene is TRBV19, the J gene TRBJ1-5, with D unclear. The CDR3 extends over 14 amino acids. Germline V gene sequence: CDR1 LNHDA, CDR2 SQIVND (reference sequence). Trimming pared 3 bases from V and 4 bases from J, leaving 10 bases between. CDR3 DNA sequence: TGTGCCAGTAGTATTCCGCAGGTAAATCAGCCCCAGCATTTT. The encoded protein is CASSIPQVNQPQHF.

The J gene is TRBJ2-2, the V gene TRBV5-1; TRBD2 matches 12 bases. This CDR3 region has 16 residues. V gave up 4 bases and J gave up 4 bases; unmatched junction bases: 5. Germline V lookup: CDR1 SGHRS, CDR2 YFSETQ. CDR3 coding DNA: TGCGCCAGCAGCGGGGGACTAGCGGGCGGCACCGGGGAGCTGTTTTTT. Translated, it gives CASSGGLAGGTGELFF. Together with reference TRBV5-1 and TRBJ2-2, the CDR3 gives the full variable domain: KAGVTQTPRYLIKTRGQQVTLSCSPISGHRSVSWYQQTPGQGLQFLFEYFSETQRNKGNFPGRFSGRQFSNSRSEMNVSTLELGDSALYLCASSGGLAGGTGELFFGEGSRLTVL.

This chain uses TRBV19 with TRBJ1-5; D not certain. Germline-derived CDR1 and CDR2 are LNHDA and SQIVND (reference sequence). This CDR3 spans 13 amino acids. Trimming took 4 bases from V and 2 from J, leaving 6 bases between them. CDR3 amino acids: CASSTGGNQPQHF. The CDR3 DNA follows: TGTGCCAGTAGTACGGGCGGCAATCAGCCCCAGCATTTT.

The chain links TRBV28 to TRBJ1-5; weak D call: TRBD1 (5 bases). Trimming left V 8 bases short and J 3 bases short, with 14 bases between. From germline, CDR1 is MDHEN and CDR2 SYDVKM. This CDR3 is 14 amino acids long. For the CDR3, the DNA is TGTGCCAGCGCCGGGACCCTTTTCAATCAGCCCCAGCATTTT. Protein: CASAGTLFNQPQHF.

V and J are TRBV6-6 and TRBJ2-3, with TRBD1 identical over 10 bases. V trimming: 5 bases; J trimming: 2 bases; junction bases outside the gene matches: 7. The CDR3 runs 16 residues. CDR1 is MNHNY and CDR2 is SVGAGI in the germline V gene (reference sequence). The CDR3 DNA is TGTGCCAGCAGTACACCGGGACAGGGGTCCACAGATACGCAGTATTTT. This codes for CASSTPGQGSTDTQYF.

The chain carries TRBV2 and TRBJ1-1; no definite D call. The CDR3 consists of 13 residues. With 8 bases removed from V and 11 bases from J, the gap between germline ends came to 21 bases. The germline V gene has CDR1 SNHLY and CDR2 FYNNEI. CDR3 nucleotides: TGTGCCAGCGTTCCGGGTCCAGAACCATTTGCTTTCTTT. Translation: CASVPGPEPFAFF.

The chain uses TRBV6-1 and TRBJ1-4; D is possibly TRBD1 (5 bases). Germline CDR1 reads MNHNS; CDR2 reads SASEGT. The CDR3 is made up of 15 amino acids. The V gene lost 3 bases and the J gene lost 3 bases, with 11 bases spanning the gap. The CDR3 bases are TGTGCCAGCAGTGAGGGGGGAGGGGCTAATGAAAAACTGTTTTTT. This codes for CASSEGGGANEKLFF.

This clone has only one observation. The chain has TRBV7-8 and TRBJ2-7, with D perhaps matching TRBD1 (6 bases). Germline CDR1 SGHVS, CDR2 FQNEAQ. Trimming cost V 5 bases and J 1 base, with 15 bases left between them. The CDR3 is made up of 15 amino acids. The CDR3 loop is CASSRQQGFSYEQYF. The CDR3, as DNA: TGTGCCAGCAGCCGGCAACAGGGTTTTTCCTACGAGCAGTACTTC. The full variable domain, completed using reference TRBV7-8 and TRBJ2-7, is GAGVSQSPRYKVAKRGQDVALRCDPISGHVSLFWYQQALGQGPEFLTYFQNEAQLDKSGLPSDRFFAERPEGSVSTLKIQRTQQEDSAVYLCASSRQQGFSYEQYFGPGTRLTVT.

This chain uses TRBV6-5 with TRBJ1-5; D gene ambiguous. The germline gives CDR1 MNHEY, CDR2 SVGAGI. The V end was cut by 2 bases, the J end by 5 bases, with 13 bases between. This CDR3 comprises 15 residues. The CDR3 sequence is CASSYRAGPHQPQHF. For the CDR3, the DNA is TGTGCCAGCAGTTACCGGGCCGGCCCCCATCAGCCCCAGCATTTT.

This chain connects TRBV5-5 to TRBJ2-7; D ambiguous. CDR1 is SGHKS, CDR2 YYEKEE, per germline (reference sequence). The CDR3 runs 15 residues. Between the trimmed V and J ends, which lost 4 bases and 6 bases, there was a span of 20 bases. The CDR3 spells CASSRTRWGSGEQYF. Here the CDR3 DNA reads TGTGCCAGCAGCCGGACGCGGTGGGGATCAGGCGAGCAGTACTTC.